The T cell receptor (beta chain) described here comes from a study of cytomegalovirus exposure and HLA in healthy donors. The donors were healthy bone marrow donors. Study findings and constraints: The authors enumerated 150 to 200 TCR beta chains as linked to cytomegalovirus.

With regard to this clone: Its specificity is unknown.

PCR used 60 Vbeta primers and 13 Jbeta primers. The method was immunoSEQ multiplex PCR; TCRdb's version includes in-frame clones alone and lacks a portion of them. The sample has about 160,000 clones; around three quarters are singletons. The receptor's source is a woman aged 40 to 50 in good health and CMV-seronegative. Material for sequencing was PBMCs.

CDR3 nucleotides: TGTGCCAGTAGTAACGACAGGGGGCCTTCACCCCTCCACTTT. Protein sequence: CASSNDRGPSPLHF. The chain links TRBV19 to TRBJ1-6, with 10 nucleotides matching TRBD1. J was trimmed by 9 bases and V by 4 bases; bases with no gene match: 3. The CDR3 length is 14 residues. The germline gives CDR1 LNHDA, CDR2 SQIVND (reference sequence).